These 22 T cell receptor beta chains share one sample of origin, sequenced in a study of T cell responses to AZD1222 COVID-19 vaccine. Assay: immunoSEQ multiplex PCR; the TCRdb copy retains only in-frame clones and omits some. In the table there are about 110,000 clones, about 92% of which are singletons. This sample comprised peripheral blood, obtained 28 days after the second AZD1222 dose. Source of these receptors: an adult who received the AZD1222 COVID-19 vaccine.

The V and J genes are TRBV7-2 and TRBJ2-7; perhaps TRBD2 as D (5 bases). The CDR3 runs to 12 residues. Deletions cut 5 bases from V and 5 bases from J, with 10 bases between. Germline V gene data show CDR1 as SGHTA and CDR2 as FQGNSA. The CDR3 protein is CASSRYGNEQYF. In DNA form, the CDR3 reads TGTGCCAGCAGCCGCTACGGGAACGAGCAGTACTTC.

The chain combines TRBV4-3 with TRBJ1-6, with D maybe TRBD1 (6 bases). This CDR3 is built from 15 residues. Germline CDR1 LGHNA, CDR2 YSLEER. V was cut by 4 bases and J by 6 bases, with 13 bases left in between. CDR3 in amino acids: CASSRTRGGNSPLHF. The CDR3 nucleotides read TGCGCCAGCAGCCGGACCAGGGGAGGTAATTCACCCCTCCACTTT.

The chain couples TRBV11-3 to TRBJ2-3, with 7 nucleotides matching TRBD2. There are 14 residues in the CDR3. V shed 1 base and J 4 bases; nucleotides not matched to a gene: 2. In germline, CDR1 is SGHNT, CDR2 YENEEA. Written as DNA, the CDR3 is TGTGCCAGCAGCTTAGCGGGGGGAGCAGATACGCAGTATTTT. Translating gives CASSLAGGADTQYF.

The chain links TRBV5-1 to TRBJ1-4; D unclear. V was shortened by 2 bases and J by 8 bases, with 10 bases between the two germline ends. CDR3 size: 13 residues. CDR1 and CDR2 from the germline V gene are SGHRS and YFSETQ. This chain's CDR3 is CASSLTPGEKLFF. The CDR3, as DNA: TGCGCCAGCAGCTTAACTCCAGGCGAAAAACTGTTTTTT.

The gene calls are TRBV14 and TRBJ2-1; the match to TRBD2 covers 10 bases. Germline V gives CDR1 SGHDN, CDR2 FVKESK. The CDR3 runs to 15 residues. V dropped 5 bases and J dropped 10; count of bases not matched to a gene: 11. DNA of the CDR3: TGTGCCAGCAGCTCACTAGCGGGGCTTCGTCGGGAGCAGTTCTTC. Residues: CASSSLAGLRREQFF.

The chain carries TRBV29-1 and TRBJ1-2, with TRBD1 as a possible D gene (5 bases). Germline CDR1 is SQVTM and CDR2 is ANQGSEA. V dropped 6 bases and J dropped 2 bases, with 10 bases sitting between them. This CDR3 is 12 amino acids long. The CDR3 spells CSVPGRNYGYTF. CDR3 coding DNA: TGCAGCGTACCGGGACGGAACTATGGCTACACCTTC.

The genes are TRBV7-2 and TRBJ2-7, with 7 bases lining up with TRBD1. Germline CDR1 and CDR2: SGHTA and FQGNSA. Germline trimming cut 0 bases from V and 2 bases from J; bases unmatched to any gene: 4. The CDR3 loop spans 15 amino acids. The DNA for the CDR3 is TGTGCCAGCAGCTTAGCGCCGGGACAGACCTACGAGCAGTACTTC. This translates into CASSLAPGQTYEQYF. The variable domain in full, with the rest retrieved from reference TRBV7-2 and TRBJ2-7, is GAGVSQSPSNKVTEKGKDVELRCDPISGHTALYWYRQSLGQGLEFLIYFQGNSAPDKSGLPSDRFSAERTGGSVSTLTIQRTQQEDSAVYLCASSLAPGQTYEQYFGPGTRLTVT.

V gene TRBV29-1 combines with J gene TRBJ2-3, with no clear D. CDR1 SQVTM and CDR2 ANQGSEA come from the germline V gene. Trimming stripped 2 bases from V and 0 bases from J, with 12 bases between. The CDR3 loop spans 15 amino acids. This CDR3 reads CSVEYRSTSTDTQYF. In DNA, the CDR3 is TGCAGCGTTGAATACCGAAGTACTAGCACAGATACGCAGTATTTT.

V is TRBV6-1 and J is TRBJ2-7, with TRBD2 matching 11 bases. The CDR3 totals 16 residues. Losses at the gene ends were 2 bases for V and 3 bases for J; bases not matched to a gene: 6. Germline values: CDR1 MNHNS, CDR2 SASEGT. CDR3 loop: CASSELPGLAVYEQYF. The CDR3 DNA reads TGTGCCAGCAGTGAATTACCGGGACTAGCGGTCTACGAGCAGTACTTC.

V and J are TRBV4-1 and TRBJ1-1; no clear D gene. V was pared by 6 bases and J by 1 base, with 12 bases between. Germline V gives CDR1 MGHRA, CDR2 YSYEKL. CDR3 length: 14 residues. The CDR3 region is CASRIQTGNTEAFF. In DNA form, the CDR3 reads TGCGCCAGCAGGATCCAGACGGGGAACACTGAAGCTTTCTTT.

The rearrangement uses TRBV30 and TRBJ1-2; D is ambiguous. The V gene lost 2 bases and the J gene lost 2 bases, with 3 bases spanning the gap. Per the germline V gene, CDR1 is GTSNPN and CDR2 is SVGIG (reference sequence). The CDR3 sequence is 11 residues long. The CDR3 region is CAWSQNYGYTF. The CDR3 nucleotides are TGTGCCTGGAGTCAGAACTATGGCTACACCTTC.

The chain joins TRBV18 to TRBJ2-3, with 9 bases lining up with TRBD2. Germline V CDR1 and CDR2: KGHSH, LQKENI. This CDR3 is 17 amino acids long. J lost 2 bases, V lost 4 bases, and 10 bases had no gene match. CDR3 region: CASSQTDSGGNTDTQYF. CDR3 in DNA: TGTGCCAGCTCACAAACGGATAGCGGGGGAAACACAGATACGCAGTATTTT.

The chain employs TRBV6-2 or TRBV6-3 and TRBJ1-5; D is perhaps TRBD1 (6 bases). Trimming cost V 0 bases and J 4 bases, with 16 bases left between them. The CDR3 totals 17 residues. The germline CDR1 and CDR2 sequences are MNHEY and SVGEGT. In DNA, the CDR3 is TGTGCCAGCAGTTACTCGATTGTAGGACAGTTGAATCAGCCCCAGCATTTT. Translating gives CASSYSIVGQLNQPQHF.

This clone has a handful of counts. V usage is TRBV4-3 and J usage is TRBJ2-3; D remains ambiguous. CDR1 LGHNA and CDR2 YSLEER come from the germline V gene. Trimming shortened V by 0 bases and J by 6 bases, and 13 bases separated the two germline ends. This CDR3 has 15 amino acids. The CDR3 is CASSQDSSGRDTQYF. As DNA, the CDR3 is TGCGCCAGCAGCCAAGACTCCTCAGGAAGGGATACGCAGTATTTT.

This chain connects TRBV4-2 to TRBJ2-2; 8 bases agree with TRBD1. Trimming took 8 bases from V and 6 from J; bases not matched to a gene: 11. The CDR3 length is 15 residues. Germline V CDR1 and CDR2: LGHNA, YNFKEQ. CDR3 bases: TGTGCCAGCCGAGGGGACAGGTCTGGCGCCGGGGAGCTGTTTTTT. Encoded protein: CASRGDRSGAGELFF.

The J gene is TRBJ2-2, the V gene TRBV12-3 or TRBV12-4; no firm D call. V lost 2 bases, J lost 8 bases, and 9 bases lay in between. The CDR3 spans 13 residues. CDR3 loop: CASSLMGWGELFF. CDR3 in DNA: TGTGCCAGCAGTTTAATGGGGTGGGGGGAGCTGTTTTTT.

The gene calls are TRBV7-9 and TRBJ1-3, with unresolved D. Trimming removed 2 bases from V and 0 bases from J, with 17 bases in between. This CDR3 contains 18 residues. Germline V gives CDR1 SEHNR, CDR2 FQNEAQ (reference sequence). The CDR3 DNA reads as TGTGCCAGCAGCTTATGGGGAGGGCGTCGCACCTCTGGAAACACCATATATTTT. Protein sequence: CASSLWGGRRTSGNTIYF.

The chain is built from TRBV6-5 and TRBJ2-1, with D perhaps matching TRBD2 (5 bases). V shed 4 bases and J shed 10 bases, with 17 bases lying between them. The V gene's germline CDR1 is MNHEY and CDR2 SVGAGI. The length of the CDR3 is 14 residues. The CDR3 sequence is CASSLGTPRREQFF. CDR3 DNA: TGTGCCAGCAGTTTGGGCACCCCGAGGAGGGAGCAGTTCTTC.

The rearrangement uses TRBV5-1 and TRBJ1-5; D remains ambiguous. Deletions cut 5 bases from V and 6 bases from J, with 18 bases between. Germline loops: CDR1 SGHRS, CDR2 YFSETQ. The CDR3 totals 15 residues. CDR3 DNA: TGCGCCAGCAGATCCGGGCCGGTCGTTGTTCAGCCCCAGCATTTT. It encodes CASRSGPVVVQPQHF.

The chain uses TRBV30 and TRBJ1-6, with 10 positions matching TRBD1. From germline, CDR1 is GTSNPN and CDR2 SVGIG (reference sequence). This CDR3 comprises 13 residues. The junction had 1 base not matched to a gene; V was cut back by 3 bases and J by 8 bases. CDR3 residues: CAWSGTGDSPLHF. The CDR3 DNA is TGTGCCTGGAGCGGGACAGGGGATTCACCCCTCCACTTT.

The chain joins TRBV28 to TRBJ1-2; TRBD1 is a possible D gene (6 bases). This CDR3 has 13 residues. CDR1 is MDHEN, CDR2 SYDVKM, per germline. V lost 6 bases, J lost 3 bases, and 11 bases lay in between. CDR3 region: CASREGGDYGYTF. The CDR3 coding sequence is TGTGCCAGCAGGGAAGGGGGAGACTATGGCTACACCTTC.

This chain links TRBV20-1 with TRBJ2-7; D remains ambiguous. Germline assignment: CDR1 DFQATT and CDR2 SNEGSKA (reference sequence). The CDR3 has 11 amino acids. The V and J ends lost 3 bases and 9 bases respectively, with 12 bases between them. Here the CDR3 reads CSASGGGGQYF. Written as DNA, the CDR3 is TGCAGTGCTAGCGGCGGCGGTGGGCAGTACTTC.